The entry that follows covers one T cell receptor (beta chain) sequence. The sample contains more than one DNA sequence encoding this CDR3. This sample is drawn from a study of T cell responses to AZD1222 COVID-19 vaccine. The assay was immunoSEQ multiplex PCR, and TCRdb's table has in-frame clones only and misses some. The top ten clones hold roughly 6.4% of a sample with roughly 51,000 clones, about 86% of them seen once. CDR1 and CDR2 from the germline V gene are SGHRS and YFSETQ. V shed 4 bases and J 4 bases; nucleotides not matched to a gene: 4. CDR3 length equals 15 residues. V usage is TRBV5-1 and J usage is TRBJ2-1; TRBD2 matches at 11 bases. Sample: peripheral blood, taken 28 days after the second AZD1222 dose. This receptor was obtained from an adult who received the AZD1222 COVID-19 vaccine. This chain's CDR3 is CASSPGLADYNEQFF. CDR3 in DNA: TGCGCCAGCAGCCCGGGACTAGCGGATTACAATGAGCAGTTCTTC.